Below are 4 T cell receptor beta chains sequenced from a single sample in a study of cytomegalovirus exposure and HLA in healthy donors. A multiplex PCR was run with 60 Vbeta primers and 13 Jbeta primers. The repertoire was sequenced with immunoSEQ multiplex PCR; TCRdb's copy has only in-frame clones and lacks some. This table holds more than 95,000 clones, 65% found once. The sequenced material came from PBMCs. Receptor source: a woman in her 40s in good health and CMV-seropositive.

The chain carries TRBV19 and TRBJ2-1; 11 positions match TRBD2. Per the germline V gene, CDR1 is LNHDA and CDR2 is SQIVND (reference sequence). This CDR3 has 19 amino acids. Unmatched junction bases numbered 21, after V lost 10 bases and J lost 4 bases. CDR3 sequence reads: CANPGLAVWRVLRYNEQFF. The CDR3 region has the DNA TGTGCCAACCCGGGACTAGCGGTTTGGCGGGTCCTACGATACAATGAGCAGTTCTTC.

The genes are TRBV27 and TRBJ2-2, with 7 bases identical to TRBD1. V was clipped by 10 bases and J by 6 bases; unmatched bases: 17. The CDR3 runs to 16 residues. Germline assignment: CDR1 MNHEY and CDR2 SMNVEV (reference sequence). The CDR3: CANAKQGPLFAGELFF. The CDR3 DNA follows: TGTGCCAACGCGAAACAGGGGCCCCTTTTTGCCGGGGAGCTGTTTTTT.

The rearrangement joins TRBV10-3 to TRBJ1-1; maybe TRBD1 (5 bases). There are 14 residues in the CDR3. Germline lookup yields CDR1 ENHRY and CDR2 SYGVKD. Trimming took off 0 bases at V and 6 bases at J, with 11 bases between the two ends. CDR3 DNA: TGTGCCATCAGTGAGTCATCGGGGGTGGCTGAAGCTTTCTTT. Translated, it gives CAISESSGVAEAFF.

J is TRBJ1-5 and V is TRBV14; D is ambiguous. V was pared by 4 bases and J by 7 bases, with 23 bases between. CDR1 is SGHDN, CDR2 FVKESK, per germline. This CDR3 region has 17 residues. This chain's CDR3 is CASSPPFTGSGTQPQHF. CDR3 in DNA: TGTGCCAGCAGCCCGCCGTTTACGGGCAGCGGCACGCAGCCCCAGCATTTT.